These 28 T cell receptor beta chains were sequenced from one sample in a study of shared clonotypes between healthy human individuals. Some clones are missing from TCRdb's copy, which holds only in-frame ones; the method was immunoSEQ multiplex PCR. The sample holds over 400,000 clones; approximately 78% are singletons and the top ten take about 12%. The sample was PBMCs. Source of these receptors: a woman aged 40 to 50 in good health. Some clones in this sample may be carry-over from other donors' samples.

V usage is TRBV6-4 and J usage is TRBJ2-2; 11 bases fit TRBD2. Germline V CDR1 and CDR2: MRHNA, SNTAGT. This CDR3 contains 14 residues. The V and J ends lost 6 bases and 5 bases, in that order; junction bases with no gene match: 2. Here the CDR3 reads CASRLAGGTGELFF. CDR3 sequence (DNA): TGTGCCAGCAGATTAGCGGGAGGGACCGGGGAGCTGTTTTTT.

The CDR3 nucleotides read TGTGCCAGCAGTGAAGCAACTAGGGGCAATCAGCCCCAGCATTTT. This sequence encodes CASSEATRGNQPQHF. The chain joins TRBV6-1 to TRBJ1-5; D is undetermined. V lost 0 bases to trimming and J lost 2 bases, with 8 bases between them. The CDR3 spans 15 residues. Germline CDR1 and CDR2: MNHNS and SASEGT.

This clone turned up a few times. The chain combines TRBV6-1 with TRBJ2-2, with D hard to call. V was shortened by 4 bases and J by 1 base, with 4 bases between the two germline ends. Germline-derived CDR1 and CDR2 are MNHNS and SASEGT. The CDR3 covers 13 residues. The CDR3 loop reads CASSALNTGELFF. The CDR3 DNA reads as TGTGCCAGCAGTGCCCTGAACACCGGGGAGCTGTTTTTT.

The chain joins TRBV18 to TRBJ2-7; 7 bases are a match to TRBD1. The CDR3 has 17 residues. CDR1 is KGHSH and CDR2 is LQKENI in the germline V gene. The J segment lost 3 bases and the V segment lost 3 bases, leaving 14 bases of the junction unmatched. CDR3: CASSPRTTGAPVYEQYF. CDR3 in DNA: TGTGCCAGCTCACCTCGGACAACAGGGGCCCCGGTCTACGAGCAGTACTTC.

The CDR3 loop reads CASSRTGLGNQPQHF. For the CDR3, the DNA is TGTGCCAGCAGTCGGACAGGGTTAGGCAATCAGCCCCAGCATTTT. This rearrangement joins TRBV6-1 to TRBJ1-5; the match to TRBD1 covers 8 bases. Germline V lookup: CDR1 MNHNS, CDR2 SASEGT. This CDR3 comprises 15 residues. V trimming: 5 bases; J trimming: 2 bases; junction bases outside the gene matches: 5.

This clone appeared a single time. The gene calls are TRBV9 and TRBJ2-3; maybe TRBD1 (5 bases). The CDR3 has 16 amino acids. The V end was cut by 4 bases, the J end by 0 bases, with 15 bases between. The germline V gene has CDR1 SGDLS and CDR2 YYNGEE. The CDR3 coding sequence is TGTGCCAGCAGCTCCGGTACAGGCTCTAGCACAGATACGCAGTATTTT. Protein sequence: CASSSGTGSSTDTQYF.

The J gene is TRBJ2-7, the V gene TRBV7-9, with 9 bases that match TRBD1. Germline V gives CDR1 SEHNR, CDR2 FQNEAQ (reference sequence). The CDR3 has 15 amino acids. After removal of 5 bases from V and 1 base from J, the junction contained 6 bases not matched to a gene. The CDR3 spells CASSPRGTGSYEQYF. The CDR3, as DNA: TGTGCCAGCAGCCCTAGGGGGACAGGGTCCTACGAGCAGTACTTC.

The rearrangement uses TRBV9 and TRBJ2-7; 7 bases fit TRBD2. Germline values: CDR1 SGDLS, CDR2 YYNGEE. The CDR3 has 15 amino acids. V shed 4 bases, J shed 3 bases, and the junction held 10 bases outside the gene matches. For the CDR3, the DNA is TGTGCCAGCAGCCCCGGGCTAGCGGCCTTCTACGAGCAGTACTTC. The encoded protein is CASSPGLAAFYEQYF.

This sequence joins TRBV11-3 and TRBJ2-1; the match to TRBD2 covers 14 bases. The CDR3 has 17 residues. V was clipped by 0 bases and J by 10 bases; unmatched bases: 8. Germline CDR1 reads SGHNT; CDR2 reads YENEEA. The CDR3 loop is CASSLDSRLAGGEEQFF. DNA for the CDR3: TGTGCCAGCAGCTTAGACTCTCGACTAGCGGGAGGGGAAGAGCAGTTCTTC.

The V call is TRBV29-1, the J call TRBJ2-5, with D perhaps being TRBD1 or TRBD2 (5 bases each). The CDR3 covers 14 residues. V lost 1 base to trimming and J lost 1 base, with 10 bases between them. Germline assignment: CDR1 SQVTM and CDR2 ANQGSEA. CDR3: CSVEVTRGQETQYF. As DNA, the CDR3 is TGCAGCGTTGAAGTTACTAGGGGCCAAGAGACCCAGTACTTC.

J is TRBJ1-5 and V is TRBV28; D remains unclear. Trimming took 3 bases from V and 3 from J, leaving 6 bases between them. CDR1 MDHEN and CDR2 SYDVKM come from the germline V gene. CDR3 size: 13 residues. CDR3 DNA: TGTGCCAGCAGTTTTACCCCCAATCAGCCCCAGCATTTT. Amino acids: CASSFTPNQPQHF. Full variable domain (remainder filled in from reference TRBV28 and TRBJ1-5): DVKVTQSSRYLVKRTGEKVFLECVQDMDHENMFWYRQDPGLGLRLIYFSYDVKMKEKGDIPEGYSVSREKKERFSLILESASTNQTSMYLCASSFTPNQPQHFGDGTRLSIL.

This rearrangement joins TRBV11-3 to TRBJ2-3, with a possible D match to TRBD1 (6 bases). Germline V CDR1 and CDR2: SGHNT, YENEEA. V was clipped by 4 bases and J by 7 bases, with 15 bases between them. CDR3 length: 14 amino acids. The CDR3 coding sequence is TGTGCCAGCAGCTCAGGGGCTAGCCGAAATACGCAGTATTTT. Translation: CASSSGASRNTQYF.

This clone is medium-sized by share. The V call is TRBV19, the J call TRBJ2-2; D remains unclear. Germline loops: CDR1 LNHDA, CDR2 SQIVND (reference sequence). The CDR3 extends over 16 amino acids. V was pared by 3 bases and J by 1 base, with 12 bases between. The CDR3 DNA is TGTGCCAGTAGTATCGAGAGGCTCCTGAACACCGGGGAGCTGTTTTTT. Protein: CASSIERLLNTGELFF.

With respect to this clone: A far larger clone differs by one base, so this is likely a read error. The V call is TRBV6-6, the J call TRBJ2-2, with D possibly called TRBD1 or TRBD2 (5 bases each). The CDR3 length is 14 residues. CDR1 MNHNY and CDR2 SVGAGI come from the germline V gene (reference sequence). In DNA form, the CDR3 reads TGTGCCAGCAGGTCAGGGACGGACACCGGGGAGCCGTTTTTT. It encodes CASRSGTDTGEPFF.

The chain is built from TRBV6-1 and TRBJ2-1; TRBD2 might be the D (6 bases). The length of the CDR3 is 15 residues. CDR1 MNHNS and CDR2 SASEGT come from the germline V gene. Trimming pared 2 bases from V and 7 bases from J, leaving 15 bases between. The CDR3 region has the DNA TGTGCCAGCAGTGAACTTTGGGACTCCAGGAATGAGCAGTTCTTC. Translation gives CASSELWDSRNEQFF.

The chain recombines TRBV6-1 with TRBJ1-5; D not certain. Germline CDR1 MNHNS, CDR2 SASEGT. V was shortened by 0 bases and J by 1 base, with 7 bases between the two germline ends. The CDR3 consists of 15 residues. CDR3 sequence: CASSEAAGSNQPQHF. The DNA for the CDR3 is TGTGCCAGCAGTGAAGCGGCCGGGAGCAATCAGCCCCAGCATTTT.

This clone was recorded many times. This chain connects TRBV2 to TRBJ2-7; TRBD2 is a possible D gene (6 bases). The V gene lost 6 bases and the J gene lost 0 bases, with 12 bases spanning the gap. Germline V CDR1 and CDR2: SNHLY, FYNNEI. This CDR3 spans 14 amino acids. The CDR3 here is CASRGDLNSYEQYF. The CDR3, as DNA: TGTGCCAGCAGGGGGGACTTAAACTCCTACGAGCAGTACTTC.

The V call is TRBV27, the J call TRBJ2-3, with 11 nucleotides matching TRBD2. V shed 1 base, J shed 4 bases, and the junction held 13 bases outside the gene matches. Germline V gives CDR1 MNHEY, CDR2 SMNVEV (reference sequence). The CDR3 runs 19 residues. CDR3 sequence reads: CASSLYLAGGTQGADTQYF. CDR3 DNA: TGTGCCAGCAGTTTATACCTAGCGGGAGGAACTCAGGGAGCAGATACGCAGTATTTT.

The chain joins TRBV6-1 to TRBJ2-7, with 8 positions matching TRBD1. V was clipped by 5 bases and J by 3 bases; unmatched bases: 9. CDR1 is MNHNS, CDR2 SASEGT, per germline. The CDR3 totals 15 residues. CDR3 amino acids: CASSPLTGVIYEQYF. In nucleotides, the CDR3 is TGTGCCAGCAGTCCTCTGACAGGGGTAATCTACGAGCAGTACTTC.

The V gene is TRBV25-1, the J gene TRBJ2-7; D remains ambiguous. The CDR3 loop spans 10 amino acids. Looked up from germline, CDR1 is MGHDK and CDR2 is SYGVNS. The CDR3 DNA reads as TGTGCGGCAGGAGCTTACGAGCAGTACTTC. This gives the protein CAAGAYEQYF.

The chain employs TRBV5-1 and TRBJ2-1; TRBD2 matches 10 bases. The junction had 4 bases not matched to a gene; V was cut back by 0 bases and J by 4 bases. The germline V gene has CDR1 SGHRS and CDR2 YFSETQ. The CDR3 extends over 16 amino acids. The CDR3 spells CASSLALAGVYNEQFF. Here the CDR3 DNA reads TGCGCCAGCAGCTTGGCCCTAGCGGGAGTTTACAATGAGCAGTTCTTC.

The chain carries TRBV19 and TRBJ2-7, with 11 positions matching TRBD2. Germline lookup yields CDR1 LNHDA and CDR2 SQIVND (reference sequence). Losses at the gene ends were 4 bases for V and 4 bases for J; bases not matched to a gene: 6. The CDR3 is 15 amino acids. The CDR3 here is CASSRGLADPYEQYF. The CDR3 nucleotides are TGTGCCAGTAGTAGGGGACTAGCGGATCCGTACGAGCAGTACTTC.

This sequence joins TRBV28 and TRBJ2-2, with unresolved D. The CDR3 consists of 20 residues. Germline lookup yields CDR1 MDHEN and CDR2 SYDVKM. V shed 1 base and J shed 6 bases, with 27 bases lying between them. This chain's CDR3 is CASSLLGCKSRSKYPGELFF. The CDR3 coding sequence is TGTGCCAGCAGTTTATTAGGGTGTAAGAGTCGAAGCAAGTACCCCGGGGAGCTGTTTTTT.

The J gene is TRBJ2-5, the V gene TRBV28, with 8 nucleotides matching TRBD1. CDR1 is MDHEN and CDR2 is SYDVKM in the germline V gene. This CDR3 spans 14 amino acids. The V and J ends lost 5 bases and 5 bases, in that order; junction bases with no gene match: 7. The CDR3 DNA reads as TGTGCCAGCAGTAGGACAGGGTCTTGGGAGACCCAGTACTTC. It yields the protein CASSRTGSWETQYF.

V is TRBV10-2 and J is TRBJ1-4; D unclear. Between the trimmed V and J ends, which lost 8 bases and 7 bases, there was a span of 14 bases. This CDR3 is 13 amino acids long. Germline V gene sequence: CDR1 WSHSY, CDR2 SAAADI. CDR3 nucleotides: TGCGCCAGCCGGGAAGGAAATCGTGAAAAACTGTTTTTT. It encodes CASREGNREKLFF.

This sequence joins TRBV6-5 and TRBJ2-7; a possible D gene is TRBD1 (5 bases). The CDR3 has 14 amino acids. The germline V gene has CDR1 MNHEY and CDR2 SVGAGI. V was shortened by 6 bases and J by 6 bases, with 18 bases between the two germline ends. CDR3 nucleotides: TGTGCCAGCAGCCCCAATTCTAGGGGAAGCGAGCAGTACTTC. This gives the protein CASSPNSRGSEQYF.

The chain has TRBV19 and TRBJ2-2, with TRBD1 as a possible D gene (5 bases). V was trimmed by 5 bases and J by 6 bases, leaving 16 bases between them. This CDR3 region has 15 residues. In germline, CDR1 is LNHDA, CDR2 SQIVND (reference sequence). CDR3 coding DNA: TGTGCCAGTAGTCGAGTTCTCCTAGGGGCCGGGGAGCTGTTTTTT. Its protein product is CASSRVLLGAGELFF.

The V and J genes are TRBV7-8 and TRBJ2-1; TRBD1 matches at 7 bases. The germline V gene encodes CDR1 SGHVS and CDR2 FQNEAQ. The CDR3 loop spans 14 amino acids. V lost 11 bases to trimming and J lost 2 bases; unmatched junction nucleotides: 9. The CDR3 loop is CAGNNRGPYNEQFF. The CDR3 DNA sequence: TGTGCCGGGAACAACAGGGGTCCCTACAATGAGCAGTTCTTC.